This passage covers 23 T cell receptor beta chains from one sample sequenced in a study of T cells in Graves' hyperthyroidism and ophthalmopathy. Amplification of TCR beta CDR3 regions used RNA as the template. Researchers ran a first-round RT-PCR on the TCR CDR3 using the HTBI primer set. One entry per CDR3 protein, called by TCRdb with MiXCR from the multiplex PCR reads. The sample holds fewer than 900,000 distinct CDR3 sequences, about 17% seen once. Sequencing was carried out using blood. The receptors derive from a man between 18 and 35 years old with Graves' hyperthyroidism.

This chain joins TRBV10-3 and TRBJ1-3; TRBD1 matches at 7 bases. The CDR3 is 15 residues long. Germline CDR1 ENHRY, CDR2 SYGVKD. V dropped 9 bases and J dropped 4; count of bases not matched to a gene: 12. Here the CDR3 reads CAIVRDSGIGNTIYF. The CDR3 DNA reads as TGTGCCATAGTCCGGGACAGTGGAATCGGAAACACCATATATTTT.

This clonotype was seen a handful of times. The chain links TRBV29-1 to TRBJ2-2; 7 bases fit TRBD1. The length of the CDR3 is 13 residues. Trimming took 7 bases from V and 2 from J; bases not matched to a gene: 4. Germline V gene lookup returns CDR1 SQVTM and CDR2 ANQGSEA. CDR3 sequence (DNA): TGCAGCGCCGACAGGGCCAACACCGGGGAGCTGTTTTTT. This sequence encodes CSADRANTGELFF.

In this sample, this clonotype turned up many times. The CDR3 bases are TGTGCCAGCAGTTTAGCGGACGCTAACACTGAAGCTTTCTTT. This encodes CASSLADANTEAFF. The chain has TRBV12-3 or TRBV12-4 and TRBJ1-1; D is unresolved. Trimming removed 0 bases from V and 2 bases from J, with 7 bases in between. This CDR3 contains 14 residues.

This clonotype has at least ten counts. The chain carries TRBV2 and TRBJ1-2; D is possibly TRBD1 (5 bases). The germline V gene has CDR1 SNHLY and CDR2 FYNNEI. The CDR3 consists of 13 residues. Trimming removed 7 bases at V and 5 bases at J, with 14 bases between. The CDR3 nucleotides are TGTGCCAGCACGGGACGGAAGAGATATGGCTACACCTTC. This translates into CASTGRKRYGYTF.

The rearrangement uses TRBV28 and TRBJ1-4, with D perhaps TRBD1 (6 bases). Looked up from germline, CDR1 is MDHEN and CDR2 is SYDVKM. The CDR3 runs 14 residues. V lost 6 bases, J lost 8 bases, and 16 bases lay in between. Here the CDR3 reads CASSLARGSEKLFF. DNA for the CDR3: TGTGCCAGCAGCCTGGCGAGGGGGAGCGAAAAACTGTTTTTT.

This clonotype was observed a handful of times. The rearrangement links TRBV7-8 to TRBJ2-1; D is possibly TRBD1 or TRBD2 (6 bases each). The germline V gene has CDR1 SGHVS and CDR2 FQNEAQ. V dropped 5 bases and J dropped 15 bases, with 17 bases sitting between them. The CDR3 totals 12 residues. The CDR3: CASSPQDGGGFF. The CDR3 DNA follows: TGTGCCAGCAGCCCCCAGGACGGAGGGGGGTTCTTC.

This clonotype appeared many times. This rearrangement joins TRBV12-3 or TRBV12-4 to TRBJ2-7; the match to TRBD1 covers 7 bases. CDR3 length equals 14 residues. V lost 5 bases and J lost 0; bases outside the gene matches: 4. CDR3 sequence reads: CASSSNRGSYEQYF. CDR3 sequence (DNA): TGTGCCAGCAGTAGCAACAGGGGCTCCTACGAGCAGTACTTC.

This chain links TRBV6-2 or TRBV6-3 with TRBJ1-5; D remains unclear. The CDR3 loop spans 16 amino acids. Germline assignment: CDR1 MNHEY and CDR2 SVGEGT. V was clipped by 0 bases and J by 7 bases, with 16 bases between them. The CDR3 DNA is TGTGCCAGCAGTTACTCCCTGGTCGGACCATGGCAGCCCCAGCATTTT. This gives the protein CASSYSLVGPWQPQHF.

This clonotype was counted at least ten times. V gene TRBV5-1 combines with J gene TRBJ2-3; TRBD2 matches 10 bases. CDR3 size: 16 residues. Trimming removed 4 bases from V and 4 bases from J; junction bases left unmatched: 9. Germline CDR1 SGHRS, CDR2 YFSETQ. The CDR3 region has the DNA TGCGCCAGCAGCAGGTCTAGCGGGAGCCTCCCAGATACGCAGTATTTT. Translating gives CASSRSSGSLPDTQYF.

This clonotype has just a few counts. V is TRBV19 and J is TRBJ2-3; TRBD1 matches 7 bases. Germline V CDR1 and CDR2: LNHDA, SQIVND (reference sequence). The CDR3 spans 15 residues. V shed 1 base and J 3 bases; nucleotides not matched to a gene: 4. The CDR3: CASSIAGQMTDTQYF. The CDR3 region has the DNA TGTGCCAGTAGTATAGCGGGACAGATGACAGATACGCAGTATTTT. The whole variable domain, remainder taken from reference TRBV19 and TRBJ2-3, is DGGITQSPKYLFRKEGQNVTLSCEQNLNHDAMYWYRQDPGQGLRLIYYSQIVNDFQKGDIAEGYSVSREKKESFPLTVTSAQKNPTAFYLCASSIAGQMTDTQYFGPGTRLTVL.

This clonotype was recorded many times. CDR3 sequence: CASSYGPAGYTF. CDR3 sequence (DNA): TGTGCCAGCAGTTACGGTCCGGCTGGCTACACCTTC. The chain employs TRBV6-2 or TRBV6-3 and TRBJ1-2; D gene ambiguous. The germline V gene has CDR1 MNHEY and CDR2 SVGEGT. The CDR3 is made up of 12 amino acids. V was cut by 2 bases and J by 7 bases, with 8 bases left in between.

This clonotype was recorded many times. The rearrangement joins TRBV2 to TRBJ2-7; D assignment may be TRBD1 or TRBD2 (6 bases each). This CDR3 region has 12 residues. Germline V gives CDR1 SNHLY, CDR2 FYNNEI. V gave up 9 bases and J gave up 6 bases, with 15 bases separating them. Written as DNA, the CDR3 is TGTGCCAGAGGCCGGGGGCAAGGCGAGCAGTACTTC. It translates to CARGRGQGEQYF.

This clonotype was seen a handful of times. The chain carries TRBV6-5 and TRBJ1-4; 10 bases are shared with TRBD1. CDR3 length: 15 amino acids. J was trimmed by 7 bases and V by 2 bases; bases with no gene match: 4. Germline V lookup: CDR1 MNHEY, CDR2 SVGAGI. CDR3 sequence (DNA): TGTGCCAGCAGTTACCGCGGACAGGGGGGTGAAAAACTGTTTTTT. Amino acid sequence: CASSYRGQGGEKLFF.

The chain couples TRBV19 to TRBJ1-1; D may be TRBD1 (6 bases). Germline V CDR1 and CDR2: LNHDA, SQIVND (reference sequence). Trimming left V 1 base short and J 6 bases short, with 15 bases between. The CDR3 extends over 15 amino acids. This chain's CDR3 is CASSIGGAGFSEAFF. In DNA form, the CDR3 reads TGTGCCAGTAGTATAGGGGGGGCGGGGTTCTCTGAAGCTTTCTTT. Full variable domain (rest looked up from reference TRBV19 and TRBJ1-1): DGGITQSPKYLFRKEGQNVTLSCEQNLNHDAMYWYRQDPGQGLRLIYYSQIVNDFQKGDIAEGYSVSREKKESFPLTVTSAQKNPTAFYLCASSIGGAGFSEAFFGQGTRLTVV.

Many counts were recorded for this clonotype. The V gene is TRBV18, the J gene TRBJ2-5; no clear D. The V end lost 8 bases, the J end lost 1 base, and 8 bases lay between the germline ends. The germline V gene has CDR1 KGHSH and CDR2 LQKENI. The CDR3 totals 12 residues. The CDR3 here is CASSPTQETQYF. Here the CDR3 DNA reads TGTGCCAGCAGCCCCACCCAAGAGACCCAGTACTTC. Drawing the rest from reference TRBV18 and TRBJ2-5, the complete variable domain is NAGVMQNPRHLVRRRGQEARLRCSPMKGHSHVYWYRQLPEEGLKFMVYLQKENIIDESGMPKERFSAEFPKEGPSILRIQQVVRGDSAAYFCASSPTQETQYFGPGTRLLVL.

There are a few counts of this clonotype. The J gene is TRBJ2-5, the V gene TRBV4-2; D not resolved. Germline V gene data show CDR1 as LGHNA and CDR2 as YNFKEQ. V lost 2 bases, J lost 5 bases, and 21 bases lay in between. There are 17 residues in the CDR3. CDR3 in DNA: TGTGCCAGCAGCCAACCCAAGGACCGGGTCGATAGGGAGACCCAGTACTTC. Translation: CASSQPKDRVDRETQYF.

This clonotype has a count of ten or more. The rearrangement uses TRBV3-1 and TRBJ2-7, with TRBD1 identical over 7 bases. V shed 3 bases, J shed 2 bases, and the junction held 7 bases outside the gene matches. Germline CDR1 and CDR2: LGHDT and YNNKEL (reference sequence). There are 15 residues in the CDR3. The DNA for the CDR3 is TGTGCCAGCAGCCACCTCGGGCAGGGGGCCTACGAGCAGTACTTC. Translating it yields CASSHLGQGAYEQYF.

V usage is TRBV28 and J usage is TRBJ1-4; TRBD1 is a possible D gene (6 bases). The V gene's germline CDR1 is MDHEN and CDR2 SYDVKM. Trimming shortened V by 5 bases and J by 0 bases, and 13 bases separated the two germline ends. The CDR3 totals 16 residues. The CDR3 bases are TGTGCCAGCAGTCCCGGGGGCCTCGCAACTAATGAAAAACTGTTTTTT. This sequence encodes CASSPGGLATNEKLFF.

This clonotype was found a few times. The rearrangement joins TRBV24-1 to TRBJ2-1; perhaps D is TRBD1 or TRBD2 (5 bases each). Trimming cost V 5 bases and J 7 bases, with 14 bases left between them. The length of the CDR3 is 14 residues. Germline-derived CDR1 and CDR2 are KGHDR and SFDVKD. The CDR3 loop reads CATSVPGRRNEQFF. DNA of the CDR3: TGTGCCACCAGTGTTCCGGGACGGAGAAATGAGCAGTTCTTC.

The chain combines TRBV12-3 or TRBV12-4 with TRBJ2-2; no clear D. Trimming stripped 6 bases from V and 5 bases from J, with 16 bases between. The CDR3 spans 15 residues. The CDR3 bases are TGTGCCAGCAGCCCTTGGGCAGGTGTGACCGGGGAGCTGTTTTTT. Translated: CASSPWAGVTGELFF.

This clonotype appeared a single time. The V call is TRBV5-1, the J call TRBJ2-7; D is unresolved. This CDR3 region has 15 residues. Trimming shortened V by 0 bases and J by 0 bases, and 10 bases separated the two germline ends. In germline, CDR1 is SGHRS, CDR2 YFSETQ. CDR3 residues: CASSLDSTSSYEQYF. CDR3 DNA: TGCGCCAGCAGCTTGGACAGCACGAGCTCCTACGAGCAGTACTTC.

Many counts were recorded for this clonotype. CDR3 amino acids: CASSPHATNGELFF. In nucleotides, the CDR3 is TGTGCCAGCAGTCCCCATGCCACGAACGGGGAGCTGTTTTTT. The rearrangement uses TRBV28 and TRBJ2-2; no clear D gene. Germline values: CDR1 MDHEN, CDR2 SYDVKM. V gave up 5 bases and J gave up 7 bases, with 14 bases separating them. The length of the CDR3 is 14 residues.

The J gene is TRBJ1-2, the V gene TRBV7-8; 8 positions agree with TRBD1. Trimming cost V 1 base and J 7 bases; bases outside gene matches: 11. The germline CDR1 and CDR2 sequences are SGHVS and FQNEAQ. CDR3 length: 16 residues. Written as DNA, the CDR3 is TGTGCCAGCAGCTTAGTCCAGGACAGGGTGGGGGCTGGCTACACCTTC. Translating it yields CASSLVQDRVGAGYTF.